The 27 T cell receptor beta chains given below trace back to one sample, sequenced in a study of immune reconstitution after stem cell transplant in scleroderma. TCRdb re-called the RT-PCR reads with MiXCR, one entry per CDR3 protein. The sample gives about 2,600 distinct CDR3 sequences, 6% to 6.5% of which show up once; approximately 22% is in the top ten. This specimen was taken before or after autologous hematopoietic stem cell transplantation (not recorded which). These receptors were collected from a female donor with systemic sclerosis.

This clonotype is medium-sized in the sample. V and J are TRBV29-1 and TRBJ2-7; D unclear. With 3 bases removed from V and 3 bases from J, the gap between germline ends came to 15 bases. The CDR3 covers 14 residues. Per the germline V gene, CDR1 is SQVTM and CDR2 is ANQGSEA. CDR3 sequence: CSVEGSGSNYEQYF. CDR3 nucleotide sequence: TGCAGCGTTGAGGGGTCCGGGTCCAACTACGAGCAGTACTTC.

This clonotype was counted only a few times. The chain combines TRBV20-1 with TRBJ2-7; no clear D gene. Germline V CDR1 and CDR2: DFQATT, SNEGSKA (reference sequence). V lost 6 bases and J lost 7, with 16 bases in between. The CDR3 consists of 12 residues. The CDR3 DNA sequence: TGCAGTGCAAAAGCCTCGTCCGGTGAGCAGTACTTC. Its protein product is CSAKASSGEQYF.

This clonotype is labeled medium-sized. The rearrangement uses TRBV7-9 and TRBJ2-3; D possibly corresponds to TRBD2 (5 bases). CDR1 and CDR2 (germline): SEHNR, FQNEAQ (reference sequence). The CDR3 is made up of 16 amino acids. The V gene lost 8 bases and the J gene lost 1 base, with 19 bases spanning the gap. CDR3 in DNA: TGTGCCAGCCAGCTACCCGCTAGCTCTGGCACAGATACGCAGTATTTT. It codes for CASQLPASSGTDTQYF.

This clonotype was detected a few times. The chain has TRBV19 and TRBJ2-3, with D uncertain. Trimming stripped 6 bases from V and 6 bases from J, with 10 bases between. Germline CDR1 is LNHDA and CDR2 is SQIVND (reference sequence). The CDR3 contains 12 residues. CDR3 DNA: TGTGCCAGTAGATCCGGTGCGGATACGCAGTATTTT. Encoded protein: CASRSGADTQYF. The variable domain in full, with the rest retrieved from reference TRBV19 and TRBJ2-3, is DGGITQSPKYLFRKEGQNVTLSCEQNLNHDAMYWYRQDPGQGLRLIYYSQIVNDFQKGDIAEGYSVSREKKESFPLTVTSAQKNPTAFYLCASRSGADTQYFGPGTRLTVL.

This clonotype is termed medium-sized. The V call is TRBV7-2, the J call TRBJ2-7; D is ambiguous. Deletions cut 5 bases from V and 1 base from J, with 12 bases between. The CDR3 covers 14 residues. CDR1 SGHTA and CDR2 FQGNSA come from the germline V gene. CDR3 sequence (DNA): TGTGCCAGCAGCACAGACGCTAGTTCCTACGAGCAGTACTTC. Protein product: CASSTDASSYEQYF.

This rearrangement joins TRBV20-1 to TRBJ2-5; D is perhaps TRBD1 (6 bases). Trimming took 2 bases from V and 5 from J, leaving 12 bases between them. Germline-derived CDR1 and CDR2 are DFQATT and SNEGSKA (reference sequence). This CDR3 contains 13 residues. In DNA, the CDR3 is TGCAGTGCTAGACAACAGGGATGGGAGACCCAGTACTTC. Translation: CSARQQGWETQYF.

This clonotype was seen a few times. The genes are TRBV7-8 and TRBJ2-1; 8 bases align to TRBD2. The J segment lost 3 bases and the V segment lost 4 bases, leaving 5 bases of the junction unmatched. Germline V lookup: CDR1 SGHVS, CDR2 FQNEAQ. This CDR3 has 15 residues. CDR3 in amino acids: CASSSTSANYNEQFF. The CDR3 bases are TGTGCCAGCAGCTCGACTAGCGCTAACTACAATGAGCAGTTCTTC.

This clonotype was picked up a small number of times. The chain is built from TRBV20-1 and TRBJ2-7, with TRBD2 matching 10 bases. V shed 4 bases and J 0 bases; nucleotides not matched to a gene: 9. Germline CDR1 and CDR2: DFQATT and SNEGSKA (reference sequence). The CDR3 is 16 residues long. The DNA of the CDR3 is TGCAGTGCTAATCCTAGCGGGAGTGGGAACTCCTACGAGCAGTACTTC. Translation: CSANPSGSGNSYEQYF.

This clonotype is labeled large. The J gene is TRBJ2-1, the V gene TRBV6-2 or TRBV6-3; D possibly matches TRBD1 or TRBD2 (5 bases each). Germline V gene lookup returns CDR1 MNHEY and CDR2 SVGEGT. The CDR3 consists of 18 residues. Trimming shortened V by 4 bases and J by 6 bases, and 25 bases separated the two germline ends. The DNA for the CDR3 is TGTGCCAGCAGTTCCTTTTTCGAGGGACCCTCCCAAGGCAATGAGCAGTTCTTC. Residues: CASSSFFEGPSQGNEQFF.

Sample share makes this clonotype medium-sized (0.01 to 0.1%). The chain combines TRBV7-7 with TRBJ2-1; 10 nucleotides line up with TRBD2. J gave up 5 bases and V 2 bases, and 6 bases lay outside the gene matches. In germline, CDR1 is SSHAT, CDR2 FNYEAQ (reference sequence). CDR3 size: 16 residues. CDR3 residues: CASSLSSGRLNNEQFF. The CDR3 DNA reads as TGTGCCAGCAGCTTAAGTAGCGGGAGGCTCAACAATGAGCAGTTCTTC.

This clonotype counts as medium-sized. The rearrangement uses TRBV10-3 and TRBJ1-5, with D unclear. Looked up from germline, CDR1 is ENHRY and CDR2 is SYGVKD. Trimming took off 6 bases at V and 0 bases at J, with 9 bases between the two ends. The CDR3 totals 14 residues. The CDR3 sequence: CAIRDPGSNQPQHF. CDR3 in DNA: TGTGCCATCAGGGACCCGGGTAGCAATCAGCCCCAGCATTTT.

This clonotype is classed as medium-sized (0.01 to 0.1%). The rearrangement links TRBV29-1 to TRBJ1-1; D remains ambiguous. The CDR3 is 14 residues long. V was shortened by 6 bases and J by 3 bases, with 17 bases between the two germline ends. Germline V gene data show CDR1 as SQVTM and CDR2 as ANQGSEA. The CDR3 DNA follows: TGCAGCGTAACACAACGGTTGGCACACACTGAAGCTTTCTTT. Amino acid sequence: CSVTQRLAHTEAFF.

The chain has TRBV29-1 and TRBJ1-2; no clear D. Germline loops: CDR1 SQVTM, CDR2 ANQGSEA. The CDR3 is 13 residues long. The V and J ends lost 4 bases and 2 bases respectively, with 11 bases between them. DNA of the CDR3: TGCAGCGTTGCTTTGGCAATAAACTATGGCTACACCTTC. This gives the protein CSVALAINYGYTF.

This clonotype showed up just a few times. The chain has TRBV18 and TRBJ1-2; D is possibly TRBD1 (5 bases). V was shortened by 5 bases and J by 2 bases, with 12 bases between the two germline ends. This CDR3 comprises 14 residues. In germline, CDR1 is KGHSH, CDR2 LQKENI. CDR3 loop: CASSAEQDNYGYTF. The DNA of the CDR3 is TGTGCCAGCTCAGCCGAACAGGACAACTATGGCTACACCTTC.

Sample share makes this clonotype medium-sized. The chain combines TRBV6-5 with TRBJ1-1, with TRBD1 identical over 8 bases. V lost 6 bases and J lost 3; bases outside the gene matches: 9. The CDR3 loop spans 15 amino acids. CDR1 and CDR2 from the germline V gene are MNHEY and SVGAGI. The CDR3 DNA sequence: TGTGCCAGCAGCCAGCGGGAACAGGGGGACACTGAAGCTTTCTTT. This codes for CASSQREQGDTEAFF.

By its share, this clonotype is large. V usage is TRBV20-1 and J usage is TRBJ1-3; D not resolved. V was clipped by 0 bases and J by 6 bases, with 6 bases between them. This CDR3 spans 12 amino acids. Germline lookup yields CDR1 DFQATT and CDR2 SNEGSKA (reference sequence). The CDR3: CSAREDQNTIYF. In DNA form, the CDR3 reads TGCAGTGCTAGAGAGGACCAAAACACCATATATTTT.

The chain employs TRBV12-3 or TRBV12-4 and TRBJ2-3; 11 bases line up with TRBD1. J gave up 4 bases and V 6 bases, and 6 bases lay outside the gene matches. The CDR3 extends over 15 amino acids. DNA for the CDR3: TGTGCCAGCAGCTACCCGGGACAGGGGGCAGATACGCAGTATTTT. This gives the protein CASSYPGQGADTQYF.

The chain has TRBV6-2 or TRBV6-3 and TRBJ2-1; 12 nucleotides align to TRBD1. The CDR3 is 14 residues long. J gave up 9 bases and V 6 bases, and 6 bases lay outside the gene matches. Germline V gives CDR1 MNHEY, CDR2 SVGEGT. CDR3 amino acids: CASSYGTGGIEQFF. CDR3 coding DNA: TGTGCCAGCAGCTATGGGACAGGGGGCATTGAGCAGTTCTTC.

This clonotype was seen a few times. This chain links TRBV18 with TRBJ2-5, with TRBD1 matching over 7 bases. The germline CDR1 and CDR2 sequences are KGHSH and LQKENI. The CDR3 is 14 residues long. Germline trimming cut 6 bases from V and 4 bases from J; bases unmatched to any gene: 8. CDR3 loop: CASSVGTVLETQYF. CDR3 coding DNA: TGTGCCAGCTCGGTCGGGACAGTCCTAGAGACCCAGTACTTC. Full variable domain (outside the CDR3, taken from reference TRBV18 and TRBJ2-5): NAGVMQNPRHLVRRRGQEARLRCSPMKGHSHVYWYRQLPEEGLKFMVYLQKENIIDESGMPKERFSAEFPKEGPSILRIQQVVRGDSAAYFCASSVGTVLETQYFGPGTRLLVL.

This clonotype is medium-sized. A read error may account for a junction end that differs from germline. The chain links TRBV20-1 to TRBJ2-3, with 8 bases matching TRBD2. The CDR3 length is 15 residues. Germline values: CDR1 DFQATT, CDR2 SNEGSKA (reference sequence). CDR3: CSAGEEGLDTDTQYF. The CDR3 DNA is TGCAGTGCTGGAGAGGAGGGACTAGACACAGATACGCAGTATTTT.

This clonotype is medium-sized in the sample. The rearrangement links TRBV20-1 to TRBJ1-1; D remains ambiguous. Germline loops: CDR1 DFQATT, CDR2 SNEGSKA (reference sequence). This CDR3 contains 14 residues. The germline V and J ends were trimmed by 6 bases and 1 base, with 15 bases remaining between them. CDR3 sequence reads: CSAPGTETNTEAFF. For the CDR3, the DNA is TGCAGTGCCCCAGGAACGGAAACGAACACTGAAGCTTTCTTT.

V usage is TRBV7-6 and J usage is TRBJ2-1; TRBD2 matches at 7 bases. V dropped 0 bases and J dropped 5; count of bases not matched to a gene: 7. This CDR3 spans 16 amino acids. Germline-derived CDR1 and CDR2 are SGHVS and FNYEAQ. DNA for the CDR3: TGTGCCAGCAGCTTAGCGGGAGGGCTGGGTGACAATGAGCAGTTCTTC. Encoded protein: CASSLAGGLGDNEQFF. Drawing the rest from reference TRBV7-6 and TRBJ2-1, the complete variable domain is GAGVSQSPRYKVTKRGQDVALRCDPISGHVSLYWYRQALGQGPEFLTYFNYEAQQDKSGLPNDRFSAERPEGSISTLTIQRTEQRDSAMYRCASSLAGGLGDNEQFFGPGTRLTVL.

In the case of this clonotype: At one boundary the junction diverges from the germline segment, which might be a read error. V gene TRBV5-6 combines with J gene TRBJ2-3; TRBD2 agrees at 11 bases. Germline V gene lookup returns CDR1 SGHDT and CDR2 YYEEEE. The CDR3 has 17 amino acids. The CDR3 coding sequence is TGTGCCAGCAGCTTGGTGGCTAGCGGGGGGTATGGAGATACGGAGTATTTT. Its translation is CASSLVASGGYGDTEYF.

This clonotype was recorded a few times. A read error is possible here, since a much larger clone lies one base away. The chain recombines TRBV6-5 with TRBJ1-2; D is unresolved. This CDR3 is built from 11 residues. Trimming stripped 8 bases from V and 13 bases from J, with 17 bases between. CDR1 is MNHEY and CDR2 is SVGAGI in the germline V gene. CDR3 loop: CASGSGGSCTF. The DNA for the CDR3 is TGTGCCAGCGGGTCGGGCGGGAGCTGCACCTTC.

This rearrangement joins TRBV6-2 or TRBV6-3 to TRBJ2-3; 7 nucleotides agree with TRBD2. The V and J ends lost 8 bases and 4 bases, in that order; junction bases with no gene match: 12. CDR1 and CDR2 (germline): MNHEY, SVGEGT. This CDR3 has 15 amino acids. The CDR3 DNA is TGTGCCAGCCGAATAGTGGGAGGGACGGCAGATACGCAGTATTTT. This translates into CASRIVGGTADTQYF.

By share of the sample, this clonotype is large. This sequence joins TRBV30 and TRBJ1-6; D remains ambiguous. V dropped 2 bases and J dropped 3 bases, with 14 bases sitting between them. Germline CDR1 and CDR2: GTSNPN and SVGIG (reference sequence). This CDR3 spans 16 amino acids. This CDR3 reads CAWSTPRRSYNSPLHF. CDR3 DNA: TGTGCCTGGAGTACCCCCAGACGGAGCTATAATTCACCCCTCCACTTT.

This clonotype counts as medium-sized. The V and J genes are TRBV10-3 and TRBJ2-5; 14 bases are a match to TRBD2. J was trimmed by 4 bases and V by 6 bases; bases with no gene match: 7. CDR1 is ENHRY, CDR2 SYGVKD, per germline. CDR3 length: 16 amino acids. CDR3 sequence reads: CAISHGTSGRAETQYF. The CDR3 nucleotides are TGTGCCATCAGCCACGGGACTAGCGGGAGAGCAGAGACCCAGTACTTC.